The 23 T cell receptor beta chains given below trace back to one sample, sequenced in a study of CD8 T cells in ankylosing spondylitis. TCRdb fed the 5' RACE reads into MiXCR, producing one record per CDR3 protein. The sample shows roughly 130,000 distinct CDR3 sequences, roughly 8.4% of them seen only once. The specimen sequenced was synovial fluid, either unsorted or a sorted T cell fraction (not recorded which). The receptors here all came from a male donor with ankylosing spondylitis.

The chain joins TRBV7-9 to TRBJ2-3; unclear D gene. CDR3 length: 13 amino acids. The V end was cut by 7 bases, the J end by 2 bases, with 10 bases between. CDR1 and CDR2 (germline): SEHNR, FQNEAQ (reference sequence). In DNA, the CDR3 is TGTGCCAGCACCGAAGGCGCCACAGATACGCAGTATTTT. It translates to CASTEGATDTQYF.

This sequence joins TRBV20-1 and TRBJ1-5, with unresolved D. This CDR3 comprises 13 residues. CDR1 is DFQATT, CDR2 SNEGSKA, per germline (reference sequence). The ends were cut back, 6 bases at V and 1 base at J, with 10 bases in the middle. The CDR3 DNA follows: TGCAGTGCGCCTTCGAAGAGCAATCAGCCCCAGCATTTT. Amino acids: CSAPSKSNQPQHF.

At least ten counts were recorded for this clonotype. This rearrangement joins TRBV2 to TRBJ1-5, with D possibly being TRBD1 (6 bases). CDR3 size: 14 residues. The V gene's germline CDR1 is SNHLY and CDR2 FYNNEI. V dropped 4 bases and J dropped 2 bases, with 9 bases sitting between them. Here the CDR3 DNA reads TGTGCCAGCAGTGTACGACAGGGCAATCAGCCCCAGCATTTT. Translation gives CASSVRQGNQPQHF. The complete variable domain, with remaining parts taken from reference TRBV2 and TRBJ1-5, reads EPEVTQTPSHQVTQMGQEVILRCVPISNHLYFYWYRQILGQKVEFLVSFYNNEISEKSEIFDDQFSVERPDGSNFTLKIRSTKLEDSAMYFCASSVRQGNQPQHFGDGTRLSIL.

This clonotype showed up many times. This chain uses TRBV28 with TRBJ1-6; 11 bases align to TRBD1. The CDR3 loop spans 15 amino acids. CDR1 and CDR2 from the germline V gene are MDHEN and SYDVKM. Trimming at V came to 6 bases and at J to 7 bases, leaving 5 bases not matched to a gene. CDR3 in amino acids: CASSQRTGGNSPLHF. CDR3 DNA sequence: TGTGCCAGCAGCCAAAGGACAGGGGGCAATTCACCCCTCCACTTT.

The V and J genes are TRBV24-1 and TRBJ2-2; weak D call: TRBD1 (5 bases). Trimming removed 2 bases from V and 5 bases from J, with 14 bases in between. Germline V lookup: CDR1 KGHDR, CDR2 SFDVKD. The CDR3 covers 16 residues. CDR3 in amino acids: CATSDWTRSETGELFF. The CDR3 DNA sequence: TGTGCCACCAGTGATTGGACACGAAGCGAAACCGGGGAGCTGTTTTTT.

The chain has TRBV15 and TRBJ1-3; the D is unclear. Between the trimmed V and J ends, which lost 5 bases and 1 base, there was a span of 6 bases. Germline loops: CDR1 LNHNV, CDR2 YYDKDF (reference sequence). The CDR3 spans 13 residues. The CDR3 bases are TGTGCCACCAGCTGGAATTCTGGAAACACCATATATTTT. It encodes CATSWNSGNTIYF.

This clonotype was seen at least ten times. This sequence joins TRBV7-9 and TRBJ2-1; TRBD2 aligns across 14 bases. After removal of 6 bases from V and 8 bases from J, the junction contained 6 bases not matched to a gene. Germline values: CDR1 SEHNR, CDR2 FQNEAQ (reference sequence). The CDR3 length is 15 residues. The chain's CDR3 is CASRPGTSGSYEQFF. The CDR3 DNA reads TGTGCCAGCAGACCTGGGACTAGCGGGAGCTATGAGCAGTTCTTC.

This clonotype showed up many times. V usage is TRBV3-1 and J usage is TRBJ2-1; tentatively, D is TRBD1 (5 bases). The CDR3 covers 14 residues. From germline, CDR1 is LGHDT and CDR2 YNNKEL (reference sequence). V gave up 3 bases and J gave up 0 bases, with 6 bases separating them. The CDR3 DNA follows: TGTGCCAGCAGCCAGGACACCTCCTACAATGAGCAGTTCTTC. Translating gives CASSQDTSYNEQFF.

This clonotype was seen ten or more times. The V gene is TRBV6-2 or TRBV6-3, the J gene TRBJ1-2; D gene unclear. Germline CDR1 reads MNHEY; CDR2 reads SVGEGT. Between the trimmed V and J ends, which lost 4 bases and 8 bases, there was a span of 17 bases. This CDR3 is built from 14 residues. CDR3 nucleotides: TGTGCCAGCAGTTTTTCGACCGTCGGGGTCGGCTACACCTTC. This codes for CASSFSTVGVGYTF.

This clonotype was seen a few times. CDR3 coding DNA: TGTGCCATCAGGTCGGGACAGAGAAGCTATGGCTACACCTTC. Its translation is CAIRSGQRSYGYTF. The rearrangement joins TRBV10-3 to TRBJ1-2; 7 bases fit TRBD1. The CDR3 is 14 amino acids. V shed 6 bases and J 4 bases; nucleotides not matched to a gene: 8. Germline V gene sequence: CDR1 ENHRY, CDR2 SYGVKD.

Only a few counts were recorded for this clonotype. V and J are TRBV29-1 and TRBJ1-2, with TRBD1 as a possible D gene (6 bases). Trimming stripped 5 bases from V and 4 bases from J, with 8 bases between. The germline V gene has CDR1 SQVTM and CDR2 ANQGSEA. The CDR3 covers 11 residues. CDR3 bases: TGCAGCGTTATGGACAGCTATGGCTACACCTTC. Encoded protein: CSVMDSYGYTF.

This clonotype was counted ten times or more. The gene calls are TRBV2 and TRBJ2-2, with a weak D call TRBD2 (6 bases). In germline, CDR1 is SNHLY, CDR2 FYNNEI. The CDR3 is 14 residues long. The chain's CDR3 is CACVETSNTGELFF. The CDR3 DNA is TGTGCTTGCGTGGAGACTAGTAACACCGGGGAGCTGTTTTTT.

Ten or more counts support this clonotype. J is TRBJ2-7 and V is TRBV5-1; D might be TRBD1 or TRBD2, each matching 7 bases. CDR1 is SGHRS, CDR2 YFSETQ, per germline. This CDR3 contains 15 residues. The V end lost 4 bases, the J end lost 3 bases, and 17 bases lay between the germline ends. The CDR3 DNA reads as TGCGCCAGCAGCCGTGAGCGGGACAGCATCTACGAGCAGTACTTC. Its protein product is CASSRERDSIYEQYF.

The chain combines TRBV10-3 with TRBJ1-6; possibly TRBD1 for D (5 bases). V was pared by 0 bases and J by 4 bases, with 16 bases between. This CDR3 region has 18 residues. The germline gives CDR1 ENHRY, CDR2 SYGVKD. This CDR3 is CAISESPRDVGYNSPLHF. The CDR3 DNA is TGTGCCATCAGTGAGTCACCAAGGGACGTAGGATATAATTCACCCCTCCACTTT.

This clonotype has ten or more counts. This chain links TRBV11-2 with TRBJ2-3; D uncertain. This CDR3 comprises 14 residues. Germline loops: CDR1 SGHAT, CDR2 FQNNGV. With 3 bases removed from V and 6 bases from J, the gap between germline ends came to 13 bases. CDR3 sequence reads: CASSFAAPRDTQYF. The CDR3 DNA is TGTGCCAGCAGCTTCGCGGCCCCACGGGATACGCAGTATTTT.

The table lists this clonotype with many counts. CDR3 region: CSTRRTGGEKLFF. The CDR3 DNA sequence: TGCAGTACCCGGAGGACAGGAGGTGAAAAACTGTTTTTT. The V gene is TRBV20-1, the J gene TRBJ1-4; 7 nucleotides match TRBD1. The CDR3 consists of 13 residues. V gave up 8 bases and J gave up 7 bases; unmatched junction bases: 10. CDR1 and CDR2 from the germline V gene are DFQATT and SNEGSKA (reference sequence).

V gene TRBV20-1 combines with J gene TRBJ2-7, with TRBD1 identical over 7 bases. J gave up 2 bases and V 3 bases, and 10 bases lay outside the gene matches. From germline, CDR1 is DFQATT and CDR2 SNEGSKA (reference sequence). This CDR3 contains 15 residues. Here the CDR3 DNA reads TGCAGTGCTAGGGGGGCTTGGGACAGTGCCTACGAGCAGTACTTC. The encoded protein is CSARGAWDSAYEQYF.

This clonotype showed up many times. The chain couples TRBV7-9 to TRBJ2-7; D call uncertain. The V and J ends lost 3 bases and 5 bases respectively, with 11 bases between them. The CDR3 contains 13 residues. Germline CDR1 and CDR2: SEHNR and FQNEAQ (reference sequence). CDR3 protein: CASSFGQINEQYF. DNA for the CDR3: TGTGCCAGCAGCTTTGGTCAGATCAACGAGCAGTACTTC.

This chain uses TRBV20-1 with TRBJ1-5; D is possibly TRBD1 (5 bases). With 0 bases removed from V and 0 bases from J, the gap between germline ends came to 9 bases. CDR1 is DFQATT and CDR2 is SNEGSKA in the germline V gene (reference sequence). This CDR3 has 15 residues. Here the CDR3 DNA reads TGCAGTGCTAGAGATCAGGGATATAGCAATCAGCCCCAGCATTTT. Residues: CSARDQGYSNQPQHF.

This sequence joins TRBV6-5 and TRBJ2-2; D might be TRBD1 or TRBD2, each matching 5 bases. This CDR3 is 14 amino acids long. The ends were cut back, 2 bases at V and 4 bases at J, with 8 bases in the middle. Germline V lookup: CDR1 MNHEY, CDR2 SVGAGI. CDR3 DNA sequence: TGTGCCAGCAGTTACACCGGGGCCACCGGGGAGCTGTTTTTT. This translates into CASSYTGATGELFF.

This clonotype appeared many times. The chain uses TRBV7-6 and TRBJ2-5; the match to TRBD2 covers 9 bases. In germline, CDR1 is SGHVS, CDR2 FNYEAQ. V dropped 4 bases and J dropped 5; count of bases not matched to a gene: 5. The CDR3 is made up of 14 amino acids. The CDR3 region is CASSSLAGDETQYF. The CDR3 nucleotides read TGTGCCAGCAGCTCCTTAGCGGGAGATGAGACCCAGTACTTC.

In this sample, this clonotype turned up many times. The chain is built from TRBV28 and TRBJ2-7; D perhaps matches TRBD1 (6 bases). Germline assignment: CDR1 MDHEN and CDR2 SYDVKM. The V and J ends lost 5 bases and 1 base respectively, with 15 bases between them. CDR3 length: 15 amino acids. The CDR3 DNA is TGTGCCAGCAGTCCCCCGACAGGACTTTCCTACGAGCAGTACTTC. Translation gives CASSPPTGLSYEQYF.

The rearrangement links TRBV19 to TRBJ2-5; the D gene is possibly TRBD1 (6 bases). Germline CDR1 reads LNHDA; CDR2 reads SQIVND (reference sequence). This CDR3 is built from 14 residues. V gave up 11 bases and J gave up 0 bases, with 16 bases separating them. The chain's CDR3 is CAASQGPNQETQYF. The CDR3 region has the DNA TGTGCCGCCAGTCAGGGGCCGAACCAAGAGACCCAGTACTTC.